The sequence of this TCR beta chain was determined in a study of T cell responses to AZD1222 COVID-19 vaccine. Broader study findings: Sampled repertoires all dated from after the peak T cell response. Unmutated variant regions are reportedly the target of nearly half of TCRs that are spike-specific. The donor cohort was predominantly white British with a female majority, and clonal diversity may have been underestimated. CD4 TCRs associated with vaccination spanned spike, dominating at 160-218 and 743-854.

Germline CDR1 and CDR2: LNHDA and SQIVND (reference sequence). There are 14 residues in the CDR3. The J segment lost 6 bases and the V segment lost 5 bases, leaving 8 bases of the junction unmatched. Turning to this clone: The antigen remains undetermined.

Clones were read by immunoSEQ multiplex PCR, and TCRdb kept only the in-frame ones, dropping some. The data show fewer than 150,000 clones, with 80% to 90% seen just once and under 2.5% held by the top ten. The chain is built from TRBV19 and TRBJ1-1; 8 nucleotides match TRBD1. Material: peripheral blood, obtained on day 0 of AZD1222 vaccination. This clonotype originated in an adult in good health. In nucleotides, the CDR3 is TGTGCCAGTAGTTCCGGACAGGGATTCGCTGAAGCTTTCTTT. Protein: CASSSGQGFAEAFF.